The 19 T cell receptor beta chains below all came from one sample that was sequenced in a study of blood T cells in healthy people across ages. A second PCR, run for roughly 7 to 11 cycles, used a sample-barcoded 5' primer plus a J-beta primer mix. TCRdb itself ran the 5' RACE reads through MiXCR, one entry per CDR3 protein. The sample has about 680,000 distinct CDR3 sequences, 49% seen once; the top ten hold 30% to 35%. Sequenced: blood. Receptors were obtained from a woman aged 55-70 years in good health.

The rearrangement links TRBV5-1 to TRBJ2-7; D remains unclear. TRBJ2-5 matches the DNA end more closely, so the J call is doubtful. Germline CDR1 reads SGHRS; CDR2 reads YFSETQ. The CDR3 totals 13 residues. DNA of the CDR3: TGCGCCAGCAGCTTGGTTGTGGAGGAGACCCAGTACTTC. Its protein product is CASSLVVEETQYF.

In its sample, this clonotype was seen a few times. This chain joins TRBV7-2 and TRBJ2-7; 7 bases are a match to TRBD1. Germline loops: CDR1 SGHTA, CDR2 FQGNSA. The ends lost 6 bases at V and 3 bases at J; junction bases unmatched: 11. The CDR3 totals 15 residues. This CDR3 reads CASSSVTGALYEQYF. In DNA form, the CDR3 reads TGTGCCAGCAGTTCCGTTACAGGGGCCCTCTACGAGCAGTACTTC.

The chain links TRBV20-1 to TRBJ2-5, with TRBD2 identical over 8 bases. The CDR3 is made up of 15 amino acids. Germline CDR1 reads DFQATT; CDR2 reads SNEGSKA (reference sequence). Losses at the gene ends were 3 bases for V and 2 bases for J; bases not matched to a gene: 8. CDR3 coding DNA: TGCAGTGCTAGCGGGACTAGAGATAGGCAAGAGACCCAGTACTTC. Protein: CSASGTRDRQETQYF.

The chain is built from TRBV28 and TRBJ2-7; D is possibly TRBD1 (6 bases). The CDR3 extends over 11 amino acids. V was trimmed by 10 bases and J by 4 bases, leaving 11 bases between them. Per germline, CDR1 MDHEN and CDR2 SYDVKM. As DNA, the CDR3 is TGTGCCATCACAGGACAGTACGAGCAGTACTTC. Protein product: CAITGQYEQYF.

The chain recombines TRBV4-3 with TRBJ2-1, with 8 bases that match TRBD2. The CDR3 has 18 residues. V lost 0 bases to trimming and J lost 7 bases; unmatched junction nucleotides: 14. Germline lookup yields CDR1 LGHNA and CDR2 YSLEER. DNA for the CDR3: TGCGCCAGCAGCCAAGAGACCCAGCGGGAGTTTTCAGGGAATGAGCAGTTCTTC. It codes for CASSQETQREFSGNEQFF.

CDR3 DNA: TGCAGCGTTGAGTTGGACAGGCCCGGGGATACGCAGTATTTT. It encodes CSVELDRPGDTQYF. The chain employs TRBV29-1 and TRBJ2-3, with 7 bases aligning to TRBD1. In germline, CDR1 is SQVTM, CDR2 ANQGSEA. CDR3 length: 14 amino acids. V shed 3 bases and J 6 bases; nucleotides not matched to a gene: 9.

This clonotype has ten or more counts. The chain is built from TRBV4-3 and TRBJ1-2; 8 bases map to TRBD1. Germline lookup yields CDR1 LGHNA and CDR2 YSLEER. The CDR3 has 14 residues. V lost 3 bases, J lost 6 bases, and 6 bases stayed unmatched. Written as DNA, the CDR3 is TGCGCCAGCAGCCAGATAGGACAGGGCGATGGCTACACCTTC. The encoded protein is CASSQIGQGDGYTF.

As concerns this clonotype: Mismatch with germline at one junction end may stem from a read error. The V gene is TRBV5-1, the J gene TRBJ2-1; D ambiguous. Per germline, CDR1 SGHRS and CDR2 YFSETQ. The CDR3 is 11 residues long. This CDR3 reads CANSAEGEQFF. The DNA for the CDR3 is TGCGCCAACAGCGCCGAAGGTGAGCAGTTCTTC.

The rearrangement links TRBV10-3 to TRBJ1-6; D possibly corresponds to TRBD1 (5 bases). Per the germline V gene, CDR1 is ENHRY and CDR2 is SYGVKD. The CDR3 has 14 residues. With 2 bases removed from V and 9 bases from J, the gap between germline ends came to 11 bases. The chain's CDR3 is CAISETSGRSPLHF. The CDR3 DNA is TGTGCCATCAGTGAGACATCAGGGCGTTCACCCCTCCACTTT.

The rearrangement links TRBV6-1 to TRBJ2-1; D possibly corresponds to TRBD2 (5 bases). This CDR3 has 13 amino acids. Deletions cut 4 bases from V and 5 bases from J, with 9 bases between. Per germline, CDR1 MNHNS and CDR2 SASEGT. The chain's CDR3 is CASSAGRHNEQFF. CDR3 DNA sequence: TGTGCCAGCAGTGCGGGAAGGCACAATGAGCAGTTCTTC.

The rearrangement uses TRBV20-1 and TRBJ1-5; D is perhaps TRBD1 (5 bases). With 1 base removed from V and 6 bases from J, the gap between germline ends came to 19 bases. This CDR3 region has 16 residues. Germline CDR1 is DFQATT and CDR2 is SNEGSKA (reference sequence). CDR3 DNA: TGCAGTGCTAGAGCTCTCATTGCAGGGTCGGGTCAGCCCCAGCATTTT. This sequence encodes CSARALIAGSGQPQHF.

The V gene is TRBV7-9, the J gene TRBJ2-7, with a possible D match to TRBD1 (6 bases). The V gene's germline CDR1 is SEHNR and CDR2 FQNEAQ (reference sequence). The CDR3 covers 11 residues. V dropped 5 bases and J dropped 6 bases, with 8 bases sitting between them. CDR3 protein: CASSKGVEQYF. The CDR3 coding sequence is TGTGCCAGCAGCAAGGGGGTCGAGCAGTACTTC. The variable domain in full, with the rest retrieved from reference TRBV7-9 and TRBJ2-7, is DTGVSQNPRHKITKRGQNVTFRCDPISEHNRLYWYRQTLGQGPEFLTYFQNEAQLEKSRLLSDRFSAERPKGSFSTLEIQRTEQGDSAMYLCASSKGVEQYFGPGTRLTVT.

The gene calls are TRBV5-5 and TRBJ1-1, with TRBD1 matching over 7 bases. Germline loops: CDR1 SGHKS, CDR2 YYEKEE (reference sequence). Trimming at V came to 3 bases and at J to 8 bases, leaving 16 bases not matched to a gene. This CDR3 has 16 amino acids. The CDR3 here is CASSSSLIEQGSEAFF. The CDR3 bases are TGTGCCAGCAGCTCCTCCCTCATAGAACAGGGGTCGGAAGCTTTCTTT.

There are a few counts of this clonotype. This chain uses TRBV20-1 with TRBJ2-6, with D perhaps assigned TRBD1 or TRBD2 (5 bases each). CDR1 and CDR2 from the germline V gene are DFQATT and SNEGSKA (reference sequence). V lost 6 bases and J 3 bases, leaving 15 bases between the germline ends. The CDR3 covers 15 residues. CDR3: CSALKGEIGANVLTF. CDR3 coding DNA: TGCAGTGCCCTCAAAGGGGAGATTGGGGCCAACGTCCTGACTTTC.

With regard to this clonotype: This may arise from a read error, as a much more abundant clone is one base away. Here the CDR3 omits its conserved ending phenylalanine or tryptophan, so a read error is the likely source. V usage is TRBV7-8 and J usage is TRBJ2-7; D unresolved. The CDR3 has 12 residues. V gave up 3 bases and J gave up 0 bases, with 3 bases separating them. Germline loops: CDR1 SGHVS, CDR2 FQNEAQ. The CDR3 DNA reads as TGTGCCAGCAGCTTCAGCTCCTACGAGCAGTACCTC. Its translation: CASSFSSYEQYL.

The chain combines TRBV20-1 with TRBJ2-3, with D possibly being TRBD2 (5 bases). Looked up from germline, CDR1 is DFQATT and CDR2 is SNEGSKA (reference sequence). The CDR3 length is 15 residues. V lost 5 bases and J lost 2, with 17 bases in between. CDR3 bases: TGCAGTGCTTGTAGGACTTACCCTTACACAGATACGCAGTATTTT. Protein product: CSACRTYPYTDTQYF.

This chain uses TRBV4-3 with TRBJ1-5, with D unresolved. The CDR3 contains 13 residues. V lost 5 bases and J 10 bases, leaving 15 bases between the germline ends. Germline V lookup: CDR1 LGHNA, CDR2 YSLEER. CDR3 in amino acids: CASSRSPKRPQHF. DNA of the CDR3: TGCGCCAGCAGCAGGTCCCCTAAACGACCCCAGCATTTT.

A few counts support this clonotype. The genes are TRBV6-2 or TRBV6-3 and TRBJ2-3; D remains ambiguous. Germline loops: CDR1 MNHEY, CDR2 SVGEGT. The CDR3 runs 13 residues. Trimming took 6 bases from V and 2 from J, leaving 9 bases between them. The CDR3: CASRDTYTDTQYF. In DNA form, the CDR3 reads TGTGCCAGCAGGGATACCTACACAGATACGCAGTATTTT.

The chain carries TRBV7-2 and TRBJ2-4, with 7 nucleotides matching TRBD1. This CDR3 region has 14 residues. The V and J ends lost 3 bases and 6 bases, in that order; junction bases with no gene match: 5. Germline lookup yields CDR1 SGHTA and CDR2 FQGNSA. The CDR3 DNA follows: TGTGCCAGCAGCTTGACCGGGACAGCAAACATTCAGTACTTC. As protein: CASSLTGTANIQYF.